This paragraph covers one TCR beta chain sequence. This sample is drawn from a study of response to subunit inactivated influenza vaccine. One entry per CDR3 protein, called by TCRdb with MiXCR from the RT-PCR reads. The sample holds 400,000 to 650,000 distinct CDR3 sequences, approximately 7.2% seen once. The CDR3 length is 12 residues. The germline V gene has CDR1 DFQATT and CDR2 SNEGSKA (reference sequence). Trimming cost V 3 bases and J 8 bases, with 11 bases left between them. The source was PBMCs from blood, collected 23 to 25 months after vaccination. The sequence derives from a man aged 45-69 years who received an inactivated influenza vaccine. The chain links TRBV20-1 to TRBJ2-4, with D perhaps matching TRBD2 (5 bases). The CDR3 sequence: CSARSGGHIQYF. CDR3 DNA: TGCAGTGCTAGGAGCGGCGGGCACATTCAGTACTTC.